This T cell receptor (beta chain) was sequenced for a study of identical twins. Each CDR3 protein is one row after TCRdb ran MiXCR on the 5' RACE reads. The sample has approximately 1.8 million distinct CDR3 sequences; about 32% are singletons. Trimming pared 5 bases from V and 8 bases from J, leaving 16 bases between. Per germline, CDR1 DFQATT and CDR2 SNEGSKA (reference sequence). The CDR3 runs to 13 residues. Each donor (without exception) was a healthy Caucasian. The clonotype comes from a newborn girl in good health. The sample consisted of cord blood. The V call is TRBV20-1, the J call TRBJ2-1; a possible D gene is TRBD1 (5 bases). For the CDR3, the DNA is TGCAGTGCTCGAAGCCCGGGCAGGGATGAGCAGTTCTTC. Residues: CSARSPGRDEQFF.